One sample yielded the 31 T cell receptor beta chains listed below, sequenced in a study of blood T cell repertoires in COVID-19. Only in-frame clones appear in the TCRdb table, and some are missing; sequencing was by immunoSEQ multiplex PCR. The data contain over 250,000 clones, about 83% of them seen just once; the ten biggest clones take up over 8.5%. Specimen: peripheral blood. These receptors originate from a woman in her forties or fifties who had recovered from COVID-19.

The J gene is TRBJ1-4, the V gene TRBV27, with D perhaps matching TRBD1 (5 bases). Trimming took off 6 bases at V and 6 bases at J, with 14 bases between the two ends. Germline values: CDR1 MNHEY, CDR2 SMNVEV (reference sequence). The CDR3 length is 14 residues. In nucleotides, the CDR3 is TGTGCCAGCAGGACGAGCGGGGGGGATGAAAAACTGTTTTTT. This sequence encodes CASRTSGGDEKLFF.

The V call is TRBV2, the J call TRBJ2-2; 12 bases match TRBD2. The V segment lost 7 bases and the J segment 10 bases; nucleotides outside the gene matches: 7. This CDR3 contains 14 residues. Germline assignment: CDR1 SNHLY and CDR2 FYNNEI. The CDR3 region has the DNA TGTGCCAGCAAGGAGGGACTAGCGGGTTCGGAGCTGTTTTTT. Amino acid sequence: CASKEGLAGSELFF.

This clone came up a few times. The chain is built from TRBV19 and TRBJ2-7, with TRBD1 identical over 7 bases. The length of the CDR3 is 15 residues. CDR1 is LNHDA and CDR2 is SQIVND in the germline V gene (reference sequence). V was pared by 2 bases and J by 3 bases, with 7 bases of the junction left unmatched. The CDR3 DNA sequence: TGTGCCAGTAGTATATCCCGGGACAGCTACTACGAGCAGTACTTC. This encodes CASSISRDSYYEQYF. Combining the CDR3 with reference TRBV19 and TRBJ2-7 gives the whole variable domain DGGITQSPKYLFRKEGQNVTLSCEQNLNHDAMYWYRQDPGQGLRLIYYSQIVNDFQKGDIAEGYSVSREKKESFPLTVTSAQKNPTAFYLCASSISRDSYYEQYFGPGTRLTVT.

J is TRBJ2-2 and V is TRBV21-1; the table's D call, TRBD1, has no DNA check behind it. TRBV21-1 is given as a pseudogene. CDR3 length: 14 amino acids. This CDR3 is CASSGTGNTGELFF. The CDR3 region has the DNA TGTGCCAGCAGCGGGACAGGGAACACCGGGGAGCTGTTTTTT.

This chain uses TRBV29-1 with TRBJ1-2; 9 bases fit TRBD1. Germline V gene data show CDR1 as SQVTM and CDR2 as ANQGSEA. Trimming took 0 bases from V and 9 from J; bases not matched to a gene: 5. This CDR3 has 13 residues. The CDR3 region has the DNA TGCAGCGTTGAAGATGGGACAGGGCCAAGCTACACCTTC. Its translation: CSVEDGTGPSYTF.

In this sample, this clone turned up many times. The rearrangement uses TRBV28 and TRBJ1-5; 8 bases align to TRBD1. Germline trimming cut 5 bases from V and 0 bases from J; bases unmatched to any gene: 21. The CDR3 spans 21 residues. Germline loops: CDR1 MDHEN, CDR2 SYDVKM. The CDR3 sequence is CASSNRFKPEHRGYSNQPQHF. CDR3 bases: TGTGCCAGCAGTAACCGATTTAAACCGGAGCACAGGGGGTATAGCAATCAGCCCCAGCATTTT.

This sequence joins TRBV19 and TRBJ2-7; 9 positions match TRBD1. With 5 bases clipped from V and 1 base from J, the junction kept 3 bases outside the gene matches. The germline V gene has CDR1 LNHDA and CDR2 SQIVND (reference sequence). This CDR3 comprises 14 residues. The CDR3 DNA reads TGTGCCAGTAGTTCCGGGACAGGGTCCTACGAGCAGTACTTC. As protein: CASSSGTGSYEQYF.

The rearrangement uses TRBV7-9 and TRBJ2-4, with TRBD2 matching over 14 bases. Trimming removed 5 bases from V and 5 bases from J; junction bases left unmatched: 5. Germline V CDR1 and CDR2: SEHNR, FQNEAQ (reference sequence). The CDR3 totals 16 residues. The CDR3 loop is CASSPGLAGAENIQYF. DNA for the CDR3: TGTGCCAGCAGCCCGGGACTAGCGGGAGCTGAAAACATTCAGTACTTC. The whole variable domain, filled in from reference TRBV7-9 and TRBJ2-4, reads DTGVSQNPRHKITKRGQNVTFRCDPISEHNRLYWYRQTLGQGPEFLTYFQNEAQLEKSRLLSDRFSAERPKGSFSTLEIQRTEQGDSAMYLCASSPGLAGAENIQYFGAGTRLSVL.

The chain links TRBV5-5 to TRBJ1-3, with a weak D call TRBD1 (5 bases). CDR1 is SGHKS, CDR2 YYEKEE, per germline (reference sequence). Trimming left V 5 bases short and J 3 bases short, with 18 bases between. The CDR3 has 16 amino acids. The chain's CDR3 is CASRLDPTQGGNTIYF. CDR3 sequence (DNA): TGTGCCAGCAGGCTTGACCCTACCCAGGGTGGAAACACCATATATTTT.

Details on this clone: Mismatch with germline at one junction end may stem from a read error. CDR3 in DNA: TGTGCCAGCAGTTTGGGCCACAGGCGGGAGAACACTGAAGCTTTCTTT. Amino acid sequence: CASSLGHRRENTEAFF. This chain connects TRBV5-4 to TRBJ1-1, with D perhaps matching TRBD1 (5 bases). The CDR3 covers 16 residues. Germline-derived CDR1 and CDR2 are SGHNT and YYREEE (reference sequence).

J is TRBJ2-7 and V is TRBV18, with unresolved D. V was cut by 3 bases and J by 5 bases, with 8 bases left in between. This CDR3 has 12 amino acids. Germline V gives CDR1 KGHSH, CDR2 LQKENI. For the CDR3, the DNA is TGTGCCAGCTCACCCCGCGCCGACGAGCAGTACTTC. It yields the protein CASSPRADEQYF. Filled out from reference TRBV18 and TRBJ2-7, the complete variable domain reads NAGVMQNPRHLVRRRGQEARLRCSPMKGHSHVYWYRQLPEEGLKFMVYLQKENIIDESGMPKERFSAEFPKEGPSILRIQQVVRGDSAAYFCASSPRADEQYFGPGTRLTVT.

The rearrangement links TRBV27 to TRBJ2-7; the D gene is possibly TRBD2 (6 bases). The CDR3 extends over 14 amino acids. Germline CDR1 MNHEY, CDR2 SMNVEV (reference sequence). V lost 6 bases and J 6 bases, leaving 18 bases between the germline ends. CDR3 residues: CASRTTPRGTEQYF. CDR3 DNA sequence: TGTGCCAGCAGAACGACCCCCCGGGGGACCGAGCAGTACTTC.

The chain combines TRBV10-3 with TRBJ1-1; 8 nucleotides agree with TRBD1. In germline, CDR1 is ENHRY, CDR2 SYGVKD. The V and J ends lost 7 bases and 5 bases, in that order; junction bases with no gene match: 9. This CDR3 region has 14 residues. DNA of the CDR3: TGTGCCATCAAAAAGACAGGGGAGGGGACTGAAGCTTTCTTT. Its protein product is CAIKKTGEGTEAFF.

V gene TRBV25-1 combines with J gene TRBJ1-3; 7 bases map to TRBD1. V was clipped by 0 bases and J by 4 bases; unmatched bases: 12. The CDR3 is made up of 18 amino acids. From germline, CDR1 is MGHDK and CDR2 SYGVNS. As DNA, the CDR3 is TGTGCCAGCAGTGAATATTGGGTTACAGGGGCCGGGGGAAACACCATATATTTT. It yields the protein CASSEYWVTGAGGNTIYF.

V is TRBV28 and J is TRBJ2-7; the match to TRBD1 covers 9 bases. Trimming cost V 4 bases and J 2 bases; bases outside gene matches: 6. The CDR3 runs 15 residues. Germline loops: CDR1 MDHEN, CDR2 SYDVKM. This chain's CDR3 is CASSSLGQGTYEQYF. CDR3 DNA sequence: TGTGCCAGCAGTTCCCTGGGACAGGGTACCTACGAGCAGTACTTC.

V and J are TRBV7-3 and TRBJ2-5; a possible D gene is TRBD1 (6 bases). There are 13 residues in the CDR3. Germline CDR1 reads SGHTA; CDR2 reads FQGTGA. V was pared by 2 bases and J by 5 bases, with 9 bases between. The CDR3 DNA follows: TGTGCCAGCAGCTTATCAGGGGTGGAGACCCAGTACTTC. This gives the protein CASSLSGVETQYF.

This chain uses TRBV30 with TRBJ2-7; 8 bases are a match to TRBD1. The CDR3 spans 14 residues. J was trimmed by 2 bases and V by 3 bases; bases with no gene match: 6. CDR1 and CDR2 (germline): GTSNPN, SVGIG (reference sequence). The CDR3 DNA sequence: TGTGCCTGGAGAGGGCAGGACAGGGCCTACGAGCAGTACTTC. It translates to CAWRGQDRAYEQYF.

J is TRBJ1-2 and V is TRBV6-5; D is ambiguous. This CDR3 is 14 amino acids long. The V and J ends lost 0 bases and 8 bases respectively, with 13 bases between them. From germline, CDR1 is MNHEY and CDR2 SVGAGI. CDR3 amino acids: CASSYSSSGSGYTF. The CDR3 DNA is TGTGCCAGCAGTTACTCGTCAAGCGGTAGCGGCTACACCTTC.

The chain couples TRBV15 to TRBJ2-7, with 10 bases matching TRBD1. Germline CDR1 and CDR2: LNHNV and YYDKDF (reference sequence). This CDR3 region has 14 residues. V trimming: 5 bases; J trimming: 4 bases; junction bases outside the gene matches: 5. This CDR3 reads CATSETGGGYEQYF. As DNA, the CDR3 is TGTGCCACCAGCGAGACAGGGGGCGGGTACGAGCAGTACTTC. The entire variable domain, with the rest obtained from reference TRBV15 and TRBJ2-7, is as follows: DAMVIQNPRYQVTQFGKPVTLSCSQTLNHNVMYWYQQKSSQAPKLLFHYYDKDFNNEADTPDNFQSRRPNTSFCFLDIRSPGLGDTAMYLCATSETGGGYEQYFGPGTRLTVT.

DNA of the CDR3: TGTGCCAGCAGCTCAAGACTAGCGGGAGGGACTGAGACCCAGTACTTC. Its translation: CASSSRLAGGTETQYF. The chain couples TRBV7-2 to TRBJ2-5; TRBD2 matches at 14 bases. Germline CDR1 and CDR2: SGHTA and FQGNSA. CDR3 size: 16 residues. The V segment lost 4 bases and the J segment 5 bases; nucleotides outside the gene matches: 6.

About this clone itself: The sample holds other DNA sequences that translate to the same CDR3. The chain couples TRBV4-3 to TRBJ2-5, with a tentative D call TRBD1 (6 bases). Germline CDR1 and CDR2: LGHNA and YSLEER. V was cut by 0 bases and J by 5 bases, with 10 bases left in between. The length of the CDR3 is 14 residues. This CDR3 is CASSQDVGGETQYF. The CDR3, as DNA: TGCGCCAGCAGCCAAGATGTAGGGGGTGAGACCCAGTACTTC.

The chain recombines TRBV5-8 with TRBJ2-7; TRBD2 is a possible D gene (5 bases). Per germline, CDR1 SGHTS and CDR2 YDEGEE. V was trimmed by 4 bases and J by 3 bases, leaving 14 bases between them. The CDR3 is made up of 14 amino acids. The CDR3, as DNA: TGTGCCAGCAGCGCCTTCGAGGGCGACTACGAGCAGTACTTC. Translated: CASSAFEGDYEQYF.

The chain recombines TRBV5-6 with TRBJ2-7; D might be TRBD2 (5 bases). V was pared by 4 bases and J by 4 bases, with 9 bases between. Germline V gene lookup returns CDR1 SGHDT and CDR2 YYEEEE. CDR3 length equals 12 residues. CDR3 DNA: TGTGCCAGCAGCCCGGGATCTTACGAGCAGTACTTC. Its protein product is CASSPGSYEQYF. Supplemented by reference TRBV5-6 and TRBJ2-7, the full variable domain reads DAGVTQSPTHLIKTRGQQVTLRCSPKSGHDTVSWYQQALGQGPQFIFQYYEEEERQRGNFPDRFSGHQFPNYSSELNVNALLLGDSALYLCASSPGSYEQYFGPGTRLTVT.

The chain carries TRBV24-1 and TRBJ1-2, with D hard to call. In germline, CDR1 is KGHDR, CDR2 SFDVKD. This CDR3 is 12 amino acids long. Trimming took off 4 bases at V and 9 bases at J, with 11 bases between the two ends. CDR3 in DNA: TGTGCCACCAGTGAAAGAGGGAGCAGCTACACCTTC. Translating it yields CATSERGSSYTF.

This clone was seen once. The CDR3 protein is CASRLAEAKDRAFSGNREQYF. The CDR3 DNA reads as TGTGCAAGTCGCTTAGCGGAGGCTAAGGACAGGGCCTTTTCCGGAAACCGCGAGCAGTACTTC. V is TRBV12-2 and J is TRBJ2-7; no DNA check was done on the table's D call, TRBD1. TRBV12-2 has pseudogene status. The CDR3 is 21 residues long.

The gene calls are TRBV5-4 and TRBJ2-1; a possible D gene is TRBD1 (5 bases). Trimming took off 0 bases at V and 0 bases at J, with 10 bases between the two ends. CDR3 length: 16 residues. The germline CDR1 and CDR2 sequences are SGHNT and YYREEE (reference sequence). The CDR3 coding sequence is TGTGCCAGCAGCTTGGGGGGCGGATACTCCTACAATGAGCAGTTCTTC. As protein: CASSLGGGYSYNEQFF.

The chain joins TRBV6-5 to TRBJ2-3; 9 nucleotides agree with TRBD2. The length of the CDR3 is 15 residues. The junction had 1 base not matched to a gene; V was cut back by 0 bases and J by 3 bases. CDR1 and CDR2 (germline): MNHEY, SVGAGI. As DNA, the CDR3 is TGTGCCAGCAGTTACTCCGCGGGAGGGACAGATACGCAGTATTTT. It translates to CASSYSAGGTDTQYF.

This chain joins TRBV5-4 and TRBJ2-2, with a weak D call TRBD2 (6 bases). CDR1 and CDR2 from the germline V gene are SGHNT and YYREEE (reference sequence). CDR3 length: 18 residues. V gave up 0 bases and J gave up 0 bases, with 15 bases separating them. The CDR3 nucleotides read TGTGCCAGCAGCTTGGCTCTGACTAGGTTCGCGAACACCGGGGAGCTGTTTTTT. It specifies CASSLALTRFANTGELFF.

This clone has just a few counts. The chain carries TRBV27 and TRBJ2-2, with a tentative D call TRBD2 (6 bases). The ends were cut back, 7 bases at V and 5 bases at J, with 14 bases in the middle. There are 14 residues in the CDR3. Per the germline V gene, CDR1 is MNHEY and CDR2 is SMNVEV (reference sequence). The CDR3 DNA reads as TGTGCCAGCACGGGGGTCCCTGGGACCGGGGAGCTGTTTTTT. This codes for CASTGVPGTGELFF.

This chain joins TRBV18 and TRBJ2-3; unclear D gene. The length of the CDR3 is 14 residues. The germline CDR1 and CDR2 sequences are KGHSH and LQKENI. V was clipped by 3 bases and J by 0 bases, with 7 bases between them. The CDR3 DNA reads TGTGCCAGCTCACCTAAAGCTAGCACAGATACGCAGTATTTT. Translated, it gives CASSPKASTDTQYF.

The chain has TRBV28 and TRBJ1-1, with D perhaps TRBD1 (5 bases). This CDR3 spans 13 amino acids. Germline lookup yields CDR1 MDHEN and CDR2 SYDVKM. Trimming took 2 bases from V and 7 from J, leaving 11 bases between them. In DNA form, the CDR3 reads TGTGCCAGCAGTTTAAACCAGGGATATGAAGCTTTCTTT. Translating gives CASSLNQGYEAFF.